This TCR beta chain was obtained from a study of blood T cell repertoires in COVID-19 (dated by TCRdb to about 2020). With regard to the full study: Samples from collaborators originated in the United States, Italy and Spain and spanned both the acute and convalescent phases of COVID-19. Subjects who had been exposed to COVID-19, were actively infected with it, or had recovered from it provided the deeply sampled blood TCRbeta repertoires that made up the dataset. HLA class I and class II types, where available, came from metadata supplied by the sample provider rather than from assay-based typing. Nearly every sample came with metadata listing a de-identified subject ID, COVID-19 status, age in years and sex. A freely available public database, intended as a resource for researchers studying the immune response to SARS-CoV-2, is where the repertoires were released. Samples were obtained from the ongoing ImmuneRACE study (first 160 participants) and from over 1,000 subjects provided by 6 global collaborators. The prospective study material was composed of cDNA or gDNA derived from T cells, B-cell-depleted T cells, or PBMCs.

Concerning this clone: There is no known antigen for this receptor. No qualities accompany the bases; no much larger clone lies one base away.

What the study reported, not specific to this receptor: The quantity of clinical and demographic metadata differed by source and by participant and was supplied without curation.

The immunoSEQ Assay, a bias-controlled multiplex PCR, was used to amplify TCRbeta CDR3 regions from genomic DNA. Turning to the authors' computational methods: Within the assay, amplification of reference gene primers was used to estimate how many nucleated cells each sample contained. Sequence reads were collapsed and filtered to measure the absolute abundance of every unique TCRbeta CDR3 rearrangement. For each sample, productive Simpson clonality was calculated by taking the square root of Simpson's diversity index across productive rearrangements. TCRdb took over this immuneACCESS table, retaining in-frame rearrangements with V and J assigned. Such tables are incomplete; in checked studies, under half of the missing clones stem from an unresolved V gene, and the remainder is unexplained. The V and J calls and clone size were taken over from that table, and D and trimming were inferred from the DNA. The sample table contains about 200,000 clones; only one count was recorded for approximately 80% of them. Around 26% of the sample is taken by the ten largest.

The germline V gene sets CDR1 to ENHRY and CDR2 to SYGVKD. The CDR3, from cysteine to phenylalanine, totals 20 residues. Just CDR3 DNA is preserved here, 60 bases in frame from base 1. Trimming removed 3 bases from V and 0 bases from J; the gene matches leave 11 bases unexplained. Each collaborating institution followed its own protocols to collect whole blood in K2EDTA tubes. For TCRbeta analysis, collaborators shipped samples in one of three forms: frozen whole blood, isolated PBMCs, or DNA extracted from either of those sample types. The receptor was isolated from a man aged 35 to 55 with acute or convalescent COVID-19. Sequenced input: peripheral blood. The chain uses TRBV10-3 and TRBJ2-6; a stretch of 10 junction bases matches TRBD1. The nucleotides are TGTGCCATCAGTGACTCGGCCGGGACAGGGGACCGCTCTGGGGCCAACGTCCTGACTTTC. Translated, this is CAISDSAGTGDRSGANVLTF.